The next 4 T cell receptor beta chains were all read from a single sample in a study of T cell responses to AZD1222 COVID-19 vaccine. Profiling relied on immunoSEQ multiplex PCR, and the TCRdb table lists in-frame clones only, not all of them. The sample has about 92,000 clones, roughly 90% seen once. The sequencing here drew on peripheral blood, taken on day 0 of AZD1222 vaccination. The receptors shown here come from an adult in good health.

J is TRBJ1-1 and V is TRBV6-5, with TRBD1 as a possible D gene (5 bases). The CDR3 has 14 amino acids. Germline CDR1 and CDR2: MNHEY and SVGAGI. V gave up 5 bases and J gave up 4 bases, with 14 bases separating them. This CDR3 is CASSPAPGITEAFF. The DNA of the CDR3 is TGTGCCAGCAGTCCCGCCCCAGGGATCACTGAAGCTTTCTTT.

The chain recombines TRBV10-3 with TRBJ2-1; the match to TRBD2 covers 16 bases. Trimming took 6 bases from V and 6 from J; bases not matched to a gene: 11. Looked up from germline, CDR1 is ENHRY and CDR2 is SYGVKD. The CDR3 has 18 residues. CDR3 in DNA: TGTGCCATCAGCTCCCTGGGACTAGCGGGAGGGCCCGGCAATGAGCAGTTCTTC. It codes for CAISSLGLAGGPGNEQFF.

Remarks on this clone: Within the sample, other DNA sequences also encode this same CDR3. The rearrangement uses TRBV7-3 and TRBJ2-7, with TRBD1 matching 8 bases. The CDR3 has 14 residues. V lost 0 bases and J lost 5; bases outside the gene matches: 3. Germline values: CDR1 SGHTA, CDR2 FQGTGA. CDR3 region: CASSLTGTGDEQYF. The DNA of the CDR3 is TGTGCCAGCAGCTTAACAGGGACAGGCGACGAGCAGTACTTC.

The chain combines TRBV11-2 with TRBJ2-3, with D perhaps matching TRBD2 (5 bases). V was trimmed by 7 bases and J by 6 bases, leaving 8 bases between them. CDR1 and CDR2 (germline): SGHAT, FQNNGV. The CDR3 is 11 amino acids. In DNA, the CDR3 is TGTGCCAGCACGGAGGTGGATACGCAGTATTTT. This encodes CASTEVDTQYF.